This T cell receptor (beta chain) was profiled in a study of identical twins. This CDR3 contains 15 residues. Per germline, CDR1 SGHAT and CDR2 FQNNGV. Trimming shortened V by 4 bases and J by 9 bases, and 19 bases separated the two germline ends. A universal primer site arose from template switching, and cDNA bore unique molecular identifiers. In TCRdb, the 5' RACE reads were re-called with MiXCR into one record per CDR3 protein. Of approximately 240,000 distinct CDR3 sequences listed, roughly 13% were seen once; the top ten hold approximately 10%. Study conclusions and caveats: Analyses of zero insertions could be partly confounded by invariant MAIT and iNKT cells. Out-of-frame alpha sequences common to twins exhibited a surplus of low generation probability. Cord blood beta clonotypes that were abundant carried fewer insertions, and memory repertoires showed no such trend.

Comment on this clonotype: Its antigen remains unidentified.

The sample taken for sequencing was memory (CD45RO+) T cells sorted from blood. The clonotype was recovered from a woman aged 18-29 years in good health. This chain links TRBV11-2 with TRBJ2-1, with TRBD2 as a possible D gene (7 bases). As DNA, the CDR3 is TGTGCCAGCAGCTCGGGACACACCGGCGGGGGTGAGCAGTTCTTC. Residues: CASSSGHTGGGEQFF.